This paragraph covers one T cell receptor (beta chain) sequence. The CDR3 is 13 amino acids. V lost 6 bases and J lost 3, with 9 bases in between. Clones were sequenced by immunoSEQ multiplex PCR, and TCRdb holds only the in-frame ones, with some missing. The sample records tens of thousands of clones, about nine tenths being singletons. This entry comes from a study of blood T cell repertoires in COVID-19. Study as a whole: The origin of the acute and convalescent COVID-19 samples was the United States, Italy and Spain.

This clonotype originated in a man between 60 and 70 years old with active COVID-19. Sequencing input: peripheral blood. This chain joins TRBV12-3 or TRBV12-4 and TRBJ2-1, with D unclear. The CDR3 nucleotides read TGTGCCAGCAGACCATCACACTACAATGAGCAGTTCTTC. Its protein product is CASRPSHYNEQFF.